This TCR beta chain was captured by sequencing in a study of blood T cell repertoires in COVID-19. The overall study: The United States, Italy and Spain provided the acute and convalescent COVID-19 samples. Nucleic acid was either cDNA or gDNA, and it came from T cells, B-cell-depleted T cells, or PBMCs.

Using immunoSEQ multiplex PCR, the repertoire was profiled, and TCRdb retains in-frame clones only, with some absent. The data contain 200,000 to 250,000 clones, approximately 80% of them singletons. Germline V lookup: CDR1 ENHRY, CDR2 SYGVKD. V was pared by 6 bases and J by 6 bases, with 17 bases between. The CDR3 runs 14 residues. Sequences were obtained from peripheral blood. The clonotype originates from a woman in her forties or fifties with acute or convalescent COVID-19. The rearrangement joins TRBV10-3 to TRBJ1-2; D may be TRBD1 (6 bases). The CDR3 nucleotides are TGTGCCATCAGCGAGACTGTCGAGGGGGATGGCTACACCTTC. It specifies CAISETVEGDGYTF.